Reported below is one T cell receptor beta chain. These data come from a study of T cell responses to AZD1222 COVID-19 vaccine. Method: immunoSEQ multiplex PCR; TCRdb's copy keeps in-frame clones and lacks some. The data show approximately 220,000 clones, about 93% seen once. V lost 6 bases to trimming and J lost 1 base; unmatched junction nucleotides: 3. The CDR3 has 14 amino acids. CDR1 is MNHEY and CDR2 is SVGEGT in the germline V gene. Source: peripheral blood, taken on day 0 of MenACWY control vaccination. This receptor was identified in an adult in good health. This chain uses TRBV6-2 or TRBV6-3 with TRBJ2-7; TRBD2 matches at 10 bases. The CDR3 region is CASSIAGGSYEQYF. CDR3 nucleotides: TGTGCCAGCAGCATAGCGGGGGGATCCTACGAGCAGTACTTC.